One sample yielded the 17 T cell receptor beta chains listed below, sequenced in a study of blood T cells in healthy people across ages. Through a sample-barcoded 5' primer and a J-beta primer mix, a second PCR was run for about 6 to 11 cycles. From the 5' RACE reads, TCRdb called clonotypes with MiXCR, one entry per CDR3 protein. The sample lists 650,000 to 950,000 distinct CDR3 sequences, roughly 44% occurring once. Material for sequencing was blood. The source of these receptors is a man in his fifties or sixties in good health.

The chain's CDR3 is CASSSLSRGDQPQHF. CDR3 nucleotides: TGTGCCAGCAGTTCCCTATCCAGAGGCGATCAGCCCCAGCATTTT. The V call is TRBV6-6, the J call TRBJ1-5; no firm D call. CDR1 is MNHNY, CDR2 SVGAGI, per germline (reference sequence). The CDR3 extends over 15 amino acids. V was trimmed by 4 bases and J by 5 bases, leaving 15 bases between them.

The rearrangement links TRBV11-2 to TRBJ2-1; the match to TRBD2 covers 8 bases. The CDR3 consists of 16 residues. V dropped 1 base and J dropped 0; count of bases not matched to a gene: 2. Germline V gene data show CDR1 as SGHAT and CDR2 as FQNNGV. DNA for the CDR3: TGTGCCAGCAGCTTAGTTAGCGGGGCCTCCTACAATGAGCAGTTCTTC. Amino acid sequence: CASSLVSGASYNEQFF.

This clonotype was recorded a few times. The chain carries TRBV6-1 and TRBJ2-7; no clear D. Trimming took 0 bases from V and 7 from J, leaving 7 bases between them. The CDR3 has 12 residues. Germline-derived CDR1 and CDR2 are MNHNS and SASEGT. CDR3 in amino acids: CASSEAGLEQYF. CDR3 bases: TGTGCCAGCAGTGAAGCCGGCCTAGAGCAGTACTTC.

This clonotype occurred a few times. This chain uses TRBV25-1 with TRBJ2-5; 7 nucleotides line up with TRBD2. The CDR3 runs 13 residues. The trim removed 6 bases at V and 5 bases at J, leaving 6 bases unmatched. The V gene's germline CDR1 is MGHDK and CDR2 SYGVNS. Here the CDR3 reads CASSQGGTETQYF. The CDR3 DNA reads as TGTGCCAGCAGCCAGGGAGGGACGGAGACCCAGTACTTC.

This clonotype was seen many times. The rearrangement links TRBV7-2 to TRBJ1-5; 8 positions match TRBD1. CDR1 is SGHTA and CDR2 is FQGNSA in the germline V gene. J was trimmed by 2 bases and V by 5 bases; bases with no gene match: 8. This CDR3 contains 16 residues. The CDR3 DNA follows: TGTGCCAGCAGCGCGCGACAGGGGTCCGGCAATCAGCCCCAGCATTTT. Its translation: CASSARQGSGNQPQHF.

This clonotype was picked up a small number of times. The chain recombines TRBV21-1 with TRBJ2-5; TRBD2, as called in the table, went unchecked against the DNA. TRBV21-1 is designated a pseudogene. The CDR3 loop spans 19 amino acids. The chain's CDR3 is CASSYAALAGGHSRETQYF. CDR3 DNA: TGTGCCAGCAGCTACGCAGCGCTAGCGGGGGGCCACTCGCGGGAGACCCAGTACTTC.

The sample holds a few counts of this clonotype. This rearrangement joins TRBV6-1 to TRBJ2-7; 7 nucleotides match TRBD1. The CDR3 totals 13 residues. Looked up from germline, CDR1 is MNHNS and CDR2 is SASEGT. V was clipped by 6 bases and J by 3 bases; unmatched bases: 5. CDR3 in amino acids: CASRPGQYYEQYF. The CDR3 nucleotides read TGTGCCAGCAGGCCGGGACAGTACTACGAGCAGTACTTC.

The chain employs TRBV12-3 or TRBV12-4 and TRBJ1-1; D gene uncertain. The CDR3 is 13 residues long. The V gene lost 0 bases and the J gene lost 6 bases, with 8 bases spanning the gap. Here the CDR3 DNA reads TGTGCCAGCAGTTTAGCCCCGTCAGCTGAAGCTTTCTTT. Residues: CASSLAPSAEAFF.

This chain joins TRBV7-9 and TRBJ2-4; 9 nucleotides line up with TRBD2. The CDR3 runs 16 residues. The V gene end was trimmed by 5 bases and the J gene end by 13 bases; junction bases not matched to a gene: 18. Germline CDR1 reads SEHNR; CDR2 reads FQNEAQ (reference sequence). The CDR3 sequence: CASSPLRGGGDNEQYF. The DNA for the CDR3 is TGTGCCAGCAGCCCCTTGCGTGGCGGGGGGGACAATGAGCAGTACTTC.

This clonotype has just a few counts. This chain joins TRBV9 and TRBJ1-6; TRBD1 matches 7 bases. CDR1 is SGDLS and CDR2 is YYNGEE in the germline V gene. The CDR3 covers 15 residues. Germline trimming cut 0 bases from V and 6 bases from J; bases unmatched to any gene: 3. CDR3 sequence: CASSVDRGRNSPLHF. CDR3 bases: TGTGCCAGCAGCGTAGACAGGGGACGTAATTCACCCCTCCACTTT. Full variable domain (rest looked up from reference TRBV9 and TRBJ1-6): DSGVTQTPKHLITATGQRVTLRCSPRSGDLSVYWYQQSLDQGLQFLIQYYNGEERAKGNILERFSAQQFPDLHSELNLSSLELGDSALYFCASSVDRGRNSPLHFGNGTRLTVT.

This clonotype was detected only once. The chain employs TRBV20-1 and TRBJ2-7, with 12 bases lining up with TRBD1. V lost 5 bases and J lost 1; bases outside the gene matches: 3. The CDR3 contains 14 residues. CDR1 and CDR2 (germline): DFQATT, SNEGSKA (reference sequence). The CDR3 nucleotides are TGCAGTGCTTGGGACAGGGGGCAATCCTACGAGCAGTACTTC. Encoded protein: CSAWDRGQSYEQYF.

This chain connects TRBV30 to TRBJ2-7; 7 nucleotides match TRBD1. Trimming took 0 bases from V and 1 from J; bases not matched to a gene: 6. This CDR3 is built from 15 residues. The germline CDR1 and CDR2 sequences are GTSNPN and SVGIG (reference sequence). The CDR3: CAWSVGGVGSYEQYF. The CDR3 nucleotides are TGTGCCTGGAGTGTAGGGGGCGTAGGATCCTACGAGCAGTACTTC. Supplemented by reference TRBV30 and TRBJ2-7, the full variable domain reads SQTIHQWPATLVQPVGSPLSLECTVEGTSNPNLYWYRQAAGRGLQLLFYSVGIGQISSEVPQNLSASRPQDRQFILSSKKLLLSDSGFYLCAWSVGGVGSYEQYFGPGTRLTVT.

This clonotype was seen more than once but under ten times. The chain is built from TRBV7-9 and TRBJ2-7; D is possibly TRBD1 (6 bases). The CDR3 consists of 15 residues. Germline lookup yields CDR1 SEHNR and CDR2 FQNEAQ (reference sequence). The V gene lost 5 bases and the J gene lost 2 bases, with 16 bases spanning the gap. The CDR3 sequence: CASSLAGTHTYEQYF. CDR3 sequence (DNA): TGTGCCAGCAGCCTTGCCGGGACACATACCTACGAGCAGTACTTC.

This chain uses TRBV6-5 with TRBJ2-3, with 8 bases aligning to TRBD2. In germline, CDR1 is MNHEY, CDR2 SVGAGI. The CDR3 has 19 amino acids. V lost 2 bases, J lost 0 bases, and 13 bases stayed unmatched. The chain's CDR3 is CASSYRGAGDRVSTDTQYF. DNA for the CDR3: TGTGCCAGCAGTTACCGGGGAGCGGGGGACCGTGTTAGCACAGATACGCAGTATTTT.

CDR3 DNA: TGTGCCAGCAGTTTGGCCGAGTGGGATAAATACGAGCAGTACTTC. Translation: CASSLAEWDKYEQYF. This sequence joins TRBV12-3 or TRBV12-4 and TRBJ2-7; D unclear. V shed 3 bases and J shed 4 bases, with 16 bases lying between them. This CDR3 contains 15 residues.

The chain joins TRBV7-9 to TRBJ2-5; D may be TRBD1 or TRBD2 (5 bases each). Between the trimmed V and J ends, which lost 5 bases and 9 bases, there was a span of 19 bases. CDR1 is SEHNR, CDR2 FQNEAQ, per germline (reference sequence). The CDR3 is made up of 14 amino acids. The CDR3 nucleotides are TGTGCCAGCAGCCCGGGACGTACGAAATGGGCCCAGTACTTC. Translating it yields CASSPGRTKWAQYF.

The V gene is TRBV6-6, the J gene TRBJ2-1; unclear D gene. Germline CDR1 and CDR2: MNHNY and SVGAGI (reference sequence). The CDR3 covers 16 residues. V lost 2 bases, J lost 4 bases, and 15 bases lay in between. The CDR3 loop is CASSYVRSEYYNEQFF. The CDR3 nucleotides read TGTGCCAGCAGTTACGTGCGGTCAGAGTATTACAATGAGCAGTTCTTC.